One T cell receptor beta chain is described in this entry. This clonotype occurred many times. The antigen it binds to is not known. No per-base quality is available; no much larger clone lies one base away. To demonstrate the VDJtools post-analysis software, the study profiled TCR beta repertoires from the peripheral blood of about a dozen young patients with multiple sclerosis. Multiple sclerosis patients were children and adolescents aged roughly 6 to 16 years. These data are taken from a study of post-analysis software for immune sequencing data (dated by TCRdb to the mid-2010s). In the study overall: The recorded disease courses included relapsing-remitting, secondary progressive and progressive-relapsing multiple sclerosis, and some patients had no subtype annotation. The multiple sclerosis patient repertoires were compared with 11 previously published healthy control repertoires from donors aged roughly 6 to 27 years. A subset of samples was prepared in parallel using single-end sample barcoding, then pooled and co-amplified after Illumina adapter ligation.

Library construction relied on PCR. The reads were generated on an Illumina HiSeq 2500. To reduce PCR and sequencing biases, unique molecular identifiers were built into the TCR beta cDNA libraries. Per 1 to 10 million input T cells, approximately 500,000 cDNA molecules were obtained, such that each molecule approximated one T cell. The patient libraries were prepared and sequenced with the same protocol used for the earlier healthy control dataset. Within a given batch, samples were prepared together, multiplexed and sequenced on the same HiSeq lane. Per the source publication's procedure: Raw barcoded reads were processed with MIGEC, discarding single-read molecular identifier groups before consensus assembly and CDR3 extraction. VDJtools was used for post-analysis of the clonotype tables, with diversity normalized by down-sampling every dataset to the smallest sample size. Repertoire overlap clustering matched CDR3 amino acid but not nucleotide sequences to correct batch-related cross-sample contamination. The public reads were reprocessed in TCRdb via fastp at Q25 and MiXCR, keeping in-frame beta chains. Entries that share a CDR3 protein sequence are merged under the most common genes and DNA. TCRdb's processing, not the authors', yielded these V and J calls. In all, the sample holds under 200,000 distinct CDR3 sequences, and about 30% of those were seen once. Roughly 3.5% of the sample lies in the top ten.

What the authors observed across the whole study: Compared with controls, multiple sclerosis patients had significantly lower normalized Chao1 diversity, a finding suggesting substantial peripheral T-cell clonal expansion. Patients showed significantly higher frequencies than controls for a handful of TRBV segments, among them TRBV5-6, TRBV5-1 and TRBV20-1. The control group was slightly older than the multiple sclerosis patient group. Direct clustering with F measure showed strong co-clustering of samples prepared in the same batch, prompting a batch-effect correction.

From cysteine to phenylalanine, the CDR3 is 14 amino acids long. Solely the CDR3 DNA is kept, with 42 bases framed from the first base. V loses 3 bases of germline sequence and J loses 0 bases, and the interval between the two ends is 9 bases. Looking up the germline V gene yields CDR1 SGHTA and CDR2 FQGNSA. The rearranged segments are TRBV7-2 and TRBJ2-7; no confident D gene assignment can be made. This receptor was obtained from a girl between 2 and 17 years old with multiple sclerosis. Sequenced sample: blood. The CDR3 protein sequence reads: CASSLDPASYEQYF. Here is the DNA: TGTGCCAGCAGCTTGGACCCTGCCTCCTACGAGCAGTACTTC.